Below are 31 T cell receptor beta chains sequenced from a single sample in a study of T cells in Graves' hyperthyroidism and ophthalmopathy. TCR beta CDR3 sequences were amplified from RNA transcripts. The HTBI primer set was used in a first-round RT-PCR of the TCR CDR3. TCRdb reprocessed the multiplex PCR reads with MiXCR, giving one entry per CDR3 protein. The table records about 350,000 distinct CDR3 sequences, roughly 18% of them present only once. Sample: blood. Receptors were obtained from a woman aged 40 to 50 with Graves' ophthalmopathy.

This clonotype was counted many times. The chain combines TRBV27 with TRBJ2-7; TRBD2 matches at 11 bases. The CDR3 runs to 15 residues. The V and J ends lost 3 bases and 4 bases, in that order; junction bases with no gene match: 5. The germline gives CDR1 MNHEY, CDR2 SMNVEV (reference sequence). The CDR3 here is CASSLVAGGPYEQYF. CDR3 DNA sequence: TGTGCCAGCAGTTTGGTAGCGGGAGGGCCTTACGAGCAGTACTTC.

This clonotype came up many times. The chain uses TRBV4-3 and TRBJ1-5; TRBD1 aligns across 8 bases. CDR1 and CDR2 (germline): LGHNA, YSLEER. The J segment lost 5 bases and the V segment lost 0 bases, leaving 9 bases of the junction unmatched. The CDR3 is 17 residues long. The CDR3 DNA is TGCGCCAGCAGCCAAGAATTATTGGACAGGGTTGATCAGCCCCAGCATTTT. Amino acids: CASSQELLDRVDQPQHF.

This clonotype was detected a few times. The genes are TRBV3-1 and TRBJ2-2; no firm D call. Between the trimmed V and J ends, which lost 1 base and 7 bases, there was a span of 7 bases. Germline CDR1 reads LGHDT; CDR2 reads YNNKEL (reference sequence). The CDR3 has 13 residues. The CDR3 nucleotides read TGTGCCAGCAGCCAAGGGGAAATCGGGGAGCTGTTTTTT. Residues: CASSQGEIGELFF.

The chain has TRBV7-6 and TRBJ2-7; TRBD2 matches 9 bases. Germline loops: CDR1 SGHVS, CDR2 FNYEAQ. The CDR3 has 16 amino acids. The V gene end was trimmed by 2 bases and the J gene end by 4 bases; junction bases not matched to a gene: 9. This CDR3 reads CASSLRSASGVYEQYF. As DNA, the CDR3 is TGTGCCAGCAGCTTAAGATCGGCTAGCGGGGTGTACGAGCAGTACTTC.

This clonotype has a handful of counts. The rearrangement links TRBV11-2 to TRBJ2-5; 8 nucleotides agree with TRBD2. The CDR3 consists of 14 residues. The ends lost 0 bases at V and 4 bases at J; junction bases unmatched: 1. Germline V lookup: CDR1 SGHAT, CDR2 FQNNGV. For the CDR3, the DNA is TGTGCCAGCAGCTTAGATGCGGGGGGAGAGACCCAGTACTTC. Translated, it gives CASSLDAGGETQYF.

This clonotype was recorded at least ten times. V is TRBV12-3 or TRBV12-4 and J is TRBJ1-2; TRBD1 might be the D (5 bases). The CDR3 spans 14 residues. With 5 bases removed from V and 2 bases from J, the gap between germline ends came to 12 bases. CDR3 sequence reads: CASSTGTDNYGYTF. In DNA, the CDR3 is TGTGCCAGCAGTACCGGGACTGACAACTATGGCTACACCTTC.

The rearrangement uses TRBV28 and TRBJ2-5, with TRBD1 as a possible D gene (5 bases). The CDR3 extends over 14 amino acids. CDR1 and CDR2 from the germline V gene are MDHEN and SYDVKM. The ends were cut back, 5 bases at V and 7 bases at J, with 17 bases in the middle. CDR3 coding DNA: TGTGCCAGCAGTCTCTATAGTCGTACAGGGACCCAGTACTTC. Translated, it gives CASSLYSRTGTQYF.

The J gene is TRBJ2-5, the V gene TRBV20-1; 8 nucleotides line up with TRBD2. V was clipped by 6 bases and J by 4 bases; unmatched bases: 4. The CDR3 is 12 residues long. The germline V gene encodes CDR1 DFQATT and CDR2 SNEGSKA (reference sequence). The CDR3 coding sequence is TGCAGTGCCCAAGCGGGAGCAGAGACCCAGTACTTC. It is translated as CSAQAGAETQYF.

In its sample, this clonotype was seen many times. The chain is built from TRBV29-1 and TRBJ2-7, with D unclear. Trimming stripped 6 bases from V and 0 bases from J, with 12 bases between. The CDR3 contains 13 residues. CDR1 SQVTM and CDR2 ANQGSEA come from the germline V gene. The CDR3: CSVMSATSYEQYF. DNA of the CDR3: TGCAGCGTCATGAGCGCCACCTCCTACGAGCAGTACTTC.

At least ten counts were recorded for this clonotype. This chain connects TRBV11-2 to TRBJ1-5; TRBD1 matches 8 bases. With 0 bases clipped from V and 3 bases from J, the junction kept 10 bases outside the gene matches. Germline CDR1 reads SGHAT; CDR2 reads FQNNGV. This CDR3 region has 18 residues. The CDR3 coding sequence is TGTGCCAGCAGCTTAGAAGACGAGACAGGGGATGACAATCAGCCCCAGCATTTT. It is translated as CASSLEDETGDDNQPQHF.

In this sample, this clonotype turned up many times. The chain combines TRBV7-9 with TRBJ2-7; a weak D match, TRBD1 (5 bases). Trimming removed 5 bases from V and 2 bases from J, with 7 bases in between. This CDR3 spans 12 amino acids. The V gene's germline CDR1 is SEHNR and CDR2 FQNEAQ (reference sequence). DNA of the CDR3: TGTGCCAGCAGCAAGACAGCCTACGAGCAGTACTTC. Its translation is CASSKTAYEQYF.

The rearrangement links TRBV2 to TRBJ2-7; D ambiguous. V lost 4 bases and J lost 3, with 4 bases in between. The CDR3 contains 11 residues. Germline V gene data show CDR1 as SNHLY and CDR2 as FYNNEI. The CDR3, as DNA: TGTGCCAGCAGTGGTCACTACGAGCAGTACTTC. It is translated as CASSGHYEQYF.

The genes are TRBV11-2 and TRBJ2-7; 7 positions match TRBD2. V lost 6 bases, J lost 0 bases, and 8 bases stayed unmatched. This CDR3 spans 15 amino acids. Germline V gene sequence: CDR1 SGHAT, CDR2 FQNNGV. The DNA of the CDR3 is TGTGCCAGCAGTGAAGTGGGGGGGATCTCCTACGAGCAGTACTTC. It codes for CASSEVGGISYEQYF.

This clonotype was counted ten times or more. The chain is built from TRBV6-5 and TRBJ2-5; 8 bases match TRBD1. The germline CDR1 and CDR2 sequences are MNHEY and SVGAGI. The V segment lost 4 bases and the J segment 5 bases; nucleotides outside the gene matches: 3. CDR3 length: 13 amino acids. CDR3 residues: CASSLRQGETQYF. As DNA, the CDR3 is TGTGCCAGCAGTTTACGACAGGGGGAGACCCAGTACTTC.

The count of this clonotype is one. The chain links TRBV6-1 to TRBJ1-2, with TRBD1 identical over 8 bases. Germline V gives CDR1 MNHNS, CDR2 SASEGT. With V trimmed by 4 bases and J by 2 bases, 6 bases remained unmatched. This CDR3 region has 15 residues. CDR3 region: CASSASDRANYGYTF. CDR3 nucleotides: TGTGCCAGCAGTGCCTCGGACAGGGCAAACTATGGCTACACCTTC.

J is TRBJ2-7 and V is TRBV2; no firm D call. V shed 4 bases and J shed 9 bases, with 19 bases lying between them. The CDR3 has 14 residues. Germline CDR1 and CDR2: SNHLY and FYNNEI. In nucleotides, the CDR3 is TGTGCCAGCAGTGCCCCTTCAAACAGTGTTTGGCAGTACTTC. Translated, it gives CASSAPSNSVWQYF.

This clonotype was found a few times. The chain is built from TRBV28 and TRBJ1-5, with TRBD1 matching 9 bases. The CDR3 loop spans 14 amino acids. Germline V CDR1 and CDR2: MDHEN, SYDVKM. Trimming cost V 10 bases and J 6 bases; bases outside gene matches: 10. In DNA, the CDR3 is TGTGCCATCCCGGGACAGGGAAAAGGTCAGCCCCAGCATTTT. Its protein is CAIPGQGKGQPQHF.

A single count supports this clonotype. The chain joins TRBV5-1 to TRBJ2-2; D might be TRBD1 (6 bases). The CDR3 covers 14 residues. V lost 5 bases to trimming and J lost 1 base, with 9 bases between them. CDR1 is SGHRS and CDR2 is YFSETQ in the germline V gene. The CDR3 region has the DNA TGCGCCAGCAGGAACAGGGAGAACACCGGGGAGCTGTTTTTT. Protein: CASRNRENTGELFF.

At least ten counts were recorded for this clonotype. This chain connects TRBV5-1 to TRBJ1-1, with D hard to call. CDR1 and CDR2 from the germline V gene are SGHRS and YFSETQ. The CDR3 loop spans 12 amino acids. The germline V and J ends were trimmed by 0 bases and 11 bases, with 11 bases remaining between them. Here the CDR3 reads CASSLEGERAFF. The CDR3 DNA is TGCGCCAGCAGCTTGGAAGGAGAGAGGGCTTTCTTT.

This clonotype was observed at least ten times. CDR3 region: CSLTLGTEAFF. The CDR3 DNA reads as TGCAGCTTGACATTGGGGACTGAAGCTTTCTTT. The genes are TRBV29-1 and TRBJ1-1; no firm D call. The V end lost 8 bases, the J end lost 5 bases, and 12 bases lay between the germline ends. The length of the CDR3 is 11 residues. CDR1 SQVTM and CDR2 ANQGSEA come from the germline V gene.

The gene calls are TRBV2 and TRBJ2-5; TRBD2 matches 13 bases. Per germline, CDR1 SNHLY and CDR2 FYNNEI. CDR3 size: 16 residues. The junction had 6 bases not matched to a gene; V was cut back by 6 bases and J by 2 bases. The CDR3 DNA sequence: TGTGCCAGCAGGACTACTAGCGGGGGGGAACAAGAGACCCAGTACTTC. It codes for CASRTTSGGEQETQYF.

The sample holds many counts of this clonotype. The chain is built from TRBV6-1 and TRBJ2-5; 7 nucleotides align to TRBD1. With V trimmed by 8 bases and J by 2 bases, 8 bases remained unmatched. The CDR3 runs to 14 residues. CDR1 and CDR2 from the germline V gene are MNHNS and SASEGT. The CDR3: CASGTGAGQETQYF. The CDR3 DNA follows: TGTGCCAGCGGAACAGGGGCAGGGCAAGAGACCCAGTACTTC.

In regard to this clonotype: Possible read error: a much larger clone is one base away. As DNA, the CDR3 is TGCGCCAGCAGCCCGGCGGACTCCCTAGGCGGTGGCTACACCTTC. Residues: CASSPADSLGGGYTF. J is TRBJ1-2 and V is TRBV5-1; D is unclear. This CDR3 region has 15 residues. Germline V CDR1 and CDR2: SGHRS, YFSETQ. V shed 4 bases and J shed 7 bases, with 20 bases lying between them.

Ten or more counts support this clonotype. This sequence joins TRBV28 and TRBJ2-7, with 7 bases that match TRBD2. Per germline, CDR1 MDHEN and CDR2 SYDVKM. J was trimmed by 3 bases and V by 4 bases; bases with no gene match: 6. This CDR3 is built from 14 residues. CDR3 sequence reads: CASSSSGAIYEQYF. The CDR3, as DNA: TGTGCCAGCAGTTCTAGCGGCGCAATCTACGAGCAGTACTTC.

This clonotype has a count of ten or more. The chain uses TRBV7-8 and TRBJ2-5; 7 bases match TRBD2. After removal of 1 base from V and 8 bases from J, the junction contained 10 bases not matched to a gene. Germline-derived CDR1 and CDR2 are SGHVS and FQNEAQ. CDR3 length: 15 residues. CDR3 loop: CASSLVMTSRGTQYF. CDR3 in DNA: TGTGCCAGCAGCTTAGTAATGACTAGCAGAGGAACCCAGTACTTC.

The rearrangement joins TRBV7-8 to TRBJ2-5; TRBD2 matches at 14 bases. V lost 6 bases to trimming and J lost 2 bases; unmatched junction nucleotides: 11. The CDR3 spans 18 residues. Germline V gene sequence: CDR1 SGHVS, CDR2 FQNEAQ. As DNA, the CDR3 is TGTGCCAGCAGTTCGACCGGACTAGCGGGGGGCGGGCAAGAGACCCAGTACTTC. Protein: CASSSTGLAGGGQETQYF.

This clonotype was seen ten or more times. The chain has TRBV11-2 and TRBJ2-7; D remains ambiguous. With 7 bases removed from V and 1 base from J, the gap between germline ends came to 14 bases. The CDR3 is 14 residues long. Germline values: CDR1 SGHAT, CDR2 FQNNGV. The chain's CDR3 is CASMHGRNSYEQYF. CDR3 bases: TGTGCCAGCATGCACGGCAGGAATTCCTACGAGCAGTACTTC.

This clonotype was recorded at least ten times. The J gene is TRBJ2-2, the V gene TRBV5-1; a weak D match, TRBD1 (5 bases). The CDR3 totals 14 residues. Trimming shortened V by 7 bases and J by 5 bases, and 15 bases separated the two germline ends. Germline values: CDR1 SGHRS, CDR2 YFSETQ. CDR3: CASHLDILTGELFF. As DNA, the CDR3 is TGCGCCAGCCACTTGGACATTCTGACCGGGGAGCTGTTTTTT.

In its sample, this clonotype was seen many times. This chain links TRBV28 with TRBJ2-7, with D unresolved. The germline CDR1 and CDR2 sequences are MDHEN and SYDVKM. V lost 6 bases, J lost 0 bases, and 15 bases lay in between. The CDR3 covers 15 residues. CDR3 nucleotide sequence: TGTGCCAGCAGCGGACCGGGTCCGAGCTCCTACGAGCAGTACTTC. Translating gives CASSGPGPSSYEQYF.

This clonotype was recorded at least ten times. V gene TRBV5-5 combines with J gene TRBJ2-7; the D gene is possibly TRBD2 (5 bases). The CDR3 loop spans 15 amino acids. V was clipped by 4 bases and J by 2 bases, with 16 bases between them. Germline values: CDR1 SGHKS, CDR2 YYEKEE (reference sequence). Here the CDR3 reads CASSPTGIRPYEQYF. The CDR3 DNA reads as TGTGCCAGCAGCCCTACGGGGATTCGCCCCTACGAGCAGTACTTC.

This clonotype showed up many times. The CDR3 DNA follows: TGTGCCAGCAGAGAACTAGCTCACGAGCAGTACTTC. Its translation is CASRELAHEQYF. The V call is TRBV2, the J call TRBJ2-7; weak D call: TRBD2 (6 bases). The CDR3 is made up of 12 amino acids. The germline V gene encodes CDR1 SNHLY and CDR2 FYNNEI. V was cut by 6 bases and J by 5 bases, with 11 bases left in between.